The 13 T cell receptor beta chains in this list originate from one sample, sequenced in a study of blood T cells in healthy people across ages. For the second PCR, which ran for about 7 to 11 cycles, a sample-barcoded 5' primer and a J-beta primer mix were used. TCRdb reprocessed the 5' RACE reads via MiXCR and lists one record per CDR3 protein. The repertoire holds about 770,000 distinct CDR3 sequences, with around 42% as singletons. Source material: blood. All receptors derive from a man between 60 and 75 years old in good health.

This chain uses TRBV6-2 or TRBV6-3 with TRBJ1-2, with 7 bases lining up with TRBD1. V was pared by 7 bases and J by 0 bases, with 11 bases of the junction left unmatched. The CDR3 has 16 amino acids. From germline, CDR1 is MNHEY and CDR2 SVGEGT. The CDR3 DNA is TGTGCCAGCACCCCCATCCAGGACAGGCCTAACTATGGCTACACCTTC. Its protein product is CASTPIQDRPNYGYTF.

The V call is TRBV19, the J call TRBJ2-1, with 9 bases lining up with TRBD2. The CDR3 covers 16 residues. The ends lost 6 bases at V and 4 bases at J; junction bases unmatched: 10. The V gene's germline CDR1 is LNHDA and CDR2 SQIVND (reference sequence). The CDR3 DNA sequence: TGTGCCAGTAGCACCGATCGAGCGGGGGGTTACAATGAGCAGTTCTTC. Residues: CASSTDRAGGYNEQFF.

The chain recombines TRBV13 with TRBJ2-1; D gene ambiguous. Germline V CDR1 and CDR2: PRHDT, FYEKMQ (reference sequence). The CDR3 is made up of 14 amino acids. V gave up 6 bases and J gave up 3 bases, with 12 bases separating them. CDR3 bases: TGTGCCAGCAGGGATCCGGGCCGCTACAATGAGCAGTTCTTC. It specifies CASRDPGRYNEQFF.

This chain uses TRBV27 with TRBJ1-2, with 8 bases lining up with TRBD1. CDR3 length equals 15 residues. V shed 6 bases and J 3 bases; nucleotides not matched to a gene: 9. From germline, CDR1 is MNHEY and CDR2 SMNVEV (reference sequence). CDR3 protein: CASSSPGQAYYGYTF. DNA for the CDR3: TGTGCCAGCAGCTCACCGGGACAGGCTTACTATGGCTACACCTTC.

The V and J genes are TRBV29-1 and TRBJ2-1; 14 nucleotides line up with TRBD2. With 5 bases clipped from V and 6 bases from J, the junction kept 6 bases outside the gene matches. CDR3 length: 15 amino acids. Germline assignment: CDR1 SQVTM and CDR2 ANQGSEA. CDR3 region: CSVQTSGGVSNEQFF. As DNA, the CDR3 is TGCAGCGTTCAGACTAGCGGGGGGGTTAGCAATGAGCAGTTCTTC.

The gene calls are TRBV20-1 and TRBJ2-3, with 7 bases aligning to TRBD1. CDR1 is DFQATT, CDR2 SNEGSKA, per germline (reference sequence). This CDR3 contains 15 residues. With V trimmed by 5 bases and J by 4 bases, 12 bases remained unmatched. The CDR3 DNA is TGCAGTGCTGACCAACAGGGGACCATGGCAGATACGCAGTATTTT. Translation: CSADQQGTMADTQYF.

J is TRBJ1-2 and V is TRBV7-9; tentative D call: TRBD1 (6 bases). V gave up 1 base and J gave up 8 bases, with 20 bases separating them. CDR1 and CDR2 from the germline V gene are SEHNR and FQNEAQ (reference sequence). This CDR3 spans 16 amino acids. The CDR3 is CASSLGADRFELGYTF. In DNA, the CDR3 is TGTGCCAGCAGCTTAGGTGCAGACAGGTTTGAATTGGGCTACACCTTC.

The chain employs TRBV2 and TRBJ2-1; 7 bases align to TRBD2. Germline CDR1 SNHLY, CDR2 FYNNEI. The CDR3 runs 13 residues. Trimming removed 7 bases from V and 6 bases from J; junction bases left unmatched: 6. The CDR3: CASKSGVRNEQFF. Written as DNA, the CDR3 is TGTGCCAGCAAAAGCGGGGTTCGCAATGAGCAGTTCTTC.

In this sample, this clonotype turned up many times. This chain joins TRBV4-3 and TRBJ2-3; perhaps D is TRBD1 or TRBD2 (6 bases each). This CDR3 contains 15 residues. V lost 1 base to trimming and J lost 5 bases, with 13 bases between them. Germline CDR1 reads LGHNA; CDR2 reads YSLEER. CDR3 amino acids: CASSQGGARRDTQYF. The CDR3 DNA follows: TGCGCCAGCAGCCAAGGGGGGGCTAGAAGAGATACGCAGTATTTT.

The chain employs TRBV3-1 and TRBJ2-6; weak D call: TRBD1 (6 bases). V dropped 6 bases and J dropped 0 bases, with 15 bases sitting between them. The CDR3 covers 17 residues. CDR1 and CDR2 from the germline V gene are LGHDT and YNNKEL (reference sequence). Here the CDR3 reads CASSQMTGSSGANVLTF. CDR3 nucleotides: TGTGCCAGCAGTCAAATGACAGGATCCTCTGGGGCCAACGTCCTGACTTTC.

The V and J genes are TRBV27 and TRBJ2-1; the D call may be TRBD1 or TRBD2 (6 bases each). The CDR3 sequence is 16 residues long. Germline lookup yields CDR1 MNHEY and CDR2 SMNVEV (reference sequence). Trimming pared 9 bases from V and 4 bases from J, leaving 22 bases between. CDR3 in amino acids: CARTLPADSGYNEQFF. DNA of the CDR3: TGTGCCAGAACCCTTCCGGCGGACAGCGGGTACAATGAGCAGTTCTTC.

This clonotype was counted a few times. CDR3 bases: TGTGCCAGCAGCTTAGCACTAGCGGCCTCCTACAATGAGCAGTTCTTC. It encodes CASSLALAASYNEQFF. The V gene is TRBV7-9, the J gene TRBJ2-1; 8 bases align to TRBD2. Germline V gives CDR1 SEHNR, CDR2 FQNEAQ (reference sequence). The ends lost 0 bases at V and 0 bases at J; junction bases unmatched: 1. The CDR3 is made up of 16 amino acids.

This clonotype has just a few counts. The chain is built from TRBV10-3 and TRBJ2-7, with 8 bases aligning to TRBD1. V lost 6 bases to trimming and J lost 2 bases; unmatched junction nucleotides: 12. CDR1 ENHRY and CDR2 SYGVKD come from the germline V gene. The CDR3 has 16 residues. The CDR3 sequence: CAISKDRAGSPYEQYF. The CDR3, as DNA: TGTGCCATCAGCAAGGACAGGGCCGGATCCCCCTACGAGCAGTACTTC.